Below, 14 T cell receptor beta chains from the same sample are listed, as sequenced in a study of spatial heterogeneity in lung cancer. Time point here: sample taken at primary tumor resection. Tumor, nontumor lung or frozen PBMC supplied whole RNA, sequenced without sorting. Via MiXCR, TCRdb re-called the 5' RACE reads, giving one row per CDR3 protein. Of 12,000 or so distinct CDR3 sequences listed, 6.2% are singletons. Sequencing was performed on normal lung tissue next to the tumor, taken at surgery. The receptors derive from a male donor with early-stage non-small cell lung cancer.

V usage is TRBV10-3 and J usage is TRBJ1-5; TRBD1 agrees at 9 bases. This CDR3 has 13 amino acids. Germline loops: CDR1 ENHRY, CDR2 SYGVKD. V dropped 4 bases and J dropped 9; count of bases not matched to a gene: 4. CDR3 sequence reads: CAISGDRDRPQHF. For the CDR3, the DNA is TGTGCCATCAGTGGGGACAGGGATAGGCCCCAGCATTTT.

This clonotype came up a few times. The junction departs from germline at one end; a sequencing error may be responsible. The CDR3 protein is CASSPGLAGQIF. The CDR3 DNA reads as TGTGCCAGCAGCCCCGGACTAGCGGGCCAGATCTTC. V is TRBV11-2 and J is TRBJ2-1; 11 nucleotides align to TRBD2. Germline V CDR1 and CDR2: SGHAT, FQNNGV. The CDR3 totals 12 residues. Filled out from reference TRBV11-2 and TRBJ2-1, the complete variable domain reads EAGVAQSPRYKIIEKRQSVAFWCNPISGHATLYWYQQILGQGPKLLIQFQNNGVVDDSQLPKDRFSAERLKGVDSTLKIQPAKLEDSAVYLCASSPGLAGQIFGPGTRLTVL.

This clonotype was found many times. The chain has TRBV29-1 and TRBJ1-1; perhaps TRBD1 as D (5 bases). V was trimmed by 4 bases and J by 8 bases, leaving 8 bases between them. Germline V lookup: CDR1 SQVTM, CDR2 ANQGSEA. This CDR3 is built from 10 residues. The CDR3 DNA follows: TGCAGCGTTGGGGGCCCGGAAGCTTTCTTT. Translated: CSVGGPEAFF.

The rearrangement joins TRBV29-1 to TRBJ2-3; no firm D call. CDR1 is SQVTM, CDR2 ANQGSEA, per germline. V lost 4 bases and J lost 0, with 11 bases in between. The CDR3 is made up of 14 amino acids. The CDR3 nucleotides read TGCAGCGTTGTAGAGCGAGGTAGCACAGATACGCAGTATTTT. Translated, it gives CSVVERGSTDTQYF.

There are many counts of this clonotype. The V gene is TRBV2, the J gene TRBJ1-1; 10 positions match TRBD1. Trimming took 5 bases from V and 4 from J; bases not matched to a gene: 7. Germline CDR1 is SNHLY and CDR2 is FYNNEI. This CDR3 is 15 amino acids long. CDR3 in DNA: TGTGCCAGCAGTTCGACAGGGGGCAAAGGCACTGAAGCTTTCTTT. It is translated as CASSSTGGKGTEAFF.

This clonotype is labeled medium-sized. The chain combines TRBV11-2 with TRBJ2-5; a weak D match, TRBD2 (5 bases). This CDR3 is 18 amino acids long. The ends were cut back, 6 bases at V and 1 base at J, with 24 bases in the middle. In germline, CDR1 is SGHAT, CDR2 FQNNGV. CDR3 in amino acids: CASSLTTTGIWGQETQYF. The CDR3 nucleotides are TGTGCCAGCAGTCTAACAACTACCGGGATTTGGGGCCAAGAGACCCAGTACTTC.

This clonotype was found many times. This chain links TRBV29-1 with TRBJ1-4; D is unresolved. With 7 bases removed from V and 4 bases from J, the gap between germline ends came to 13 bases. The CDR3 is 13 residues long. Per germline, CDR1 SQVTM and CDR2 ANQGSEA. The CDR3 reads CSAARASNEKLFF. The CDR3 nucleotides read TGCAGCGCAGCCCGGGCAAGTAATGAAAAACTGTTTTTT.

This clonotype has a count of ten or more. CDR3 region: CASSDSTGGADTQYF. CDR3 nucleotide sequence: TGTGCCAGCAGTGACTCGACAGGGGGCGCAGATACGCAGTATTTT. The rearrangement joins TRBV6-4 to TRBJ2-3; 10 nucleotides line up with TRBD1. Trimming cost V 0 bases and J 4 bases; bases outside gene matches: 1. Germline loops: CDR1 MRHNA, CDR2 SNTAGT. The CDR3 has 15 residues.

This clonotype was counted many times. V usage is TRBV19 and J usage is TRBJ2-1; TRBD2 matches at 8 bases. J was trimmed by 10 bases and V by 0 bases; bases with no gene match: 8. CDR3 length equals 15 residues. CDR1 and CDR2 from the germline V gene are LNHDA and SQIVND (reference sequence). CDR3 sequence reads: CASSIEASGRGEQFF. The CDR3 DNA reads as TGTGCCAGTAGTATAGAAGCGAGCGGGAGAGGGGAGCAGTTCTTC.

At least ten counts were recorded for this clonotype. The rearrangement uses TRBV20-1 and TRBJ1-4; D gene ambiguous. With 1 base removed from V and 2 bases from J, the gap between germline ends came to 11 bases. Germline CDR1 and CDR2: DFQATT and SNEGSKA (reference sequence). This CDR3 comprises 15 residues. Here the CDR3 reads CSARVRRSTNEKLFF. CDR3 bases: TGCAGTGCTAGAGTGCGGCGGTCCACTAATGAAAAACTGTTTTTT.

This clonotype showed up just a few times. This chain connects TRBV10-3 to TRBJ2-3; D remains unclear. This CDR3 has 15 residues. V lost 3 bases and J lost 0, with 10 bases in between. Germline CDR1 is ENHRY and CDR2 is SYGVKD. CDR3 in amino acids: CAISDSGGSTDTQYF. CDR3 DNA sequence: TGTGCCATCAGTGATAGTGGCGGAAGCACAGATACGCAGTATTTT.

Judged by abundance, this clonotype is medium-sized. The J gene is TRBJ1-2, the V gene TRBV3-1, with a weak D call TRBD1 (5 bases). Germline V lookup: CDR1 LGHDT, CDR2 YNNKEL (reference sequence). The CDR3 loop spans 14 amino acids. V was clipped by 1 base and J by 8 bases, with 14 bases between them. CDR3 in amino acids: CASSQGGQGRGYTF. The CDR3 region has the DNA TGTGCCAGCAGCCAAGGAGGGCAGGGACGGGGCTACACCTTC.

This clonotype showed up many times. This sequence joins TRBV28 and TRBJ2-7; a possible D gene is TRBD2 (6 bases). The CDR3 is 12 residues long. V was pared by 3 bases and J by 7 bases, with 10 bases between. Germline V lookup: CDR1 MDHEN, CDR2 SYDVKM. CDR3 sequence (DNA): TGTGCCAGCAGTTTGTCAGGGAGGGAGCAGTACTTC. This encodes CASSLSGREQYF.

This clonotype has ten or more counts. V and J are TRBV6-1 and TRBJ2-3, with D possibly TRBD2 on 5 matching bases. The V end was cut by 2 bases, the J end by 0 bases, with 9 bases between. From germline, CDR1 is MNHNS and CDR2 SASEGT. The CDR3 is 15 residues long. CDR3 amino acids: CASSEPAVSTDTQYF. The CDR3 coding sequence is TGTGCCAGCAGTGAACCAGCGGTGAGCACAGATACGCAGTATTTT.